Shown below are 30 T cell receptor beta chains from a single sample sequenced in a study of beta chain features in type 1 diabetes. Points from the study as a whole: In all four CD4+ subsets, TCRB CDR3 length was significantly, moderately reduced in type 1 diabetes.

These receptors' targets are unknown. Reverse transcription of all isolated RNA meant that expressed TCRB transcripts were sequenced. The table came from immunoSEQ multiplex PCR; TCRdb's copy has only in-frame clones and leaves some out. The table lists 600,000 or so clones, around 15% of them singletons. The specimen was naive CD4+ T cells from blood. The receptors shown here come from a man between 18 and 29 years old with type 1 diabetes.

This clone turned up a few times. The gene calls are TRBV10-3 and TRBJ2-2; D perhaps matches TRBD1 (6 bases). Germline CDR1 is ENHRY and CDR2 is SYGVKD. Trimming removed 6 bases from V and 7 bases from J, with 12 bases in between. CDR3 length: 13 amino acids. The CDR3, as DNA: TGTGCCATCAGGAAACAGGGTATCGGGGAGCTGTTTTTT. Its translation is CAIRKQGIGELFF.

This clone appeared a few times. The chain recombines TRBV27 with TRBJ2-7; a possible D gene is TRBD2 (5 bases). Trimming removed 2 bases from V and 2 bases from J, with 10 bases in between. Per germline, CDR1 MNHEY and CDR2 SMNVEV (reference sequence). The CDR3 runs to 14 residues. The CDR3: CASSLSLATYEQYF. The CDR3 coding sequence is TGTGCCAGCAGTTTAAGCCTAGCCACCTACGAGCAGTACTTC.

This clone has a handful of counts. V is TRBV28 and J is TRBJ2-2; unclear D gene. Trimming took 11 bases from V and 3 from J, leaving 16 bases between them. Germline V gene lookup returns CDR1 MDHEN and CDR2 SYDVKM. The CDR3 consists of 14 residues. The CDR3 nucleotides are TGTGCCTCAGGCCTCGAAACCGACACCGGGGAGCTGTTTTTT. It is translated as CASGLETDTGELFF.

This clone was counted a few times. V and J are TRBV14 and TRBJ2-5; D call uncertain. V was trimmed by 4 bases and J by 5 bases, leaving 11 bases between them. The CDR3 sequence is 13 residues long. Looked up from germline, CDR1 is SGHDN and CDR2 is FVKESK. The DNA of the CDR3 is TGTGCCAGCAGCCCCCAGACTGTTGAGACCCAGTACTTC. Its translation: CASSPQTVETQYF.

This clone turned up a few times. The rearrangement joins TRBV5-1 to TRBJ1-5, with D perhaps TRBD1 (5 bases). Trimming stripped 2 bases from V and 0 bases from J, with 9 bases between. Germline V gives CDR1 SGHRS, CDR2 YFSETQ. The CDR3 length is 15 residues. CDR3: CASSLTGHSNQPQHF. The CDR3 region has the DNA TGCGCCAGCAGCTTAACAGGACATAGCAATCAGCCCCAGCATTTT.

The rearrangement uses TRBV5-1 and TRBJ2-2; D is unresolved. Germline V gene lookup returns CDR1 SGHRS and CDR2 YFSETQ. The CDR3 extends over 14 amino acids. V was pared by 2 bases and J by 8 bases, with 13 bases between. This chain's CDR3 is CASSFDAPQGELFF. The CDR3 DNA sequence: TGCGCCAGCAGCTTTGATGCTCCTCAAGGGGAGCTGTTTTTT.

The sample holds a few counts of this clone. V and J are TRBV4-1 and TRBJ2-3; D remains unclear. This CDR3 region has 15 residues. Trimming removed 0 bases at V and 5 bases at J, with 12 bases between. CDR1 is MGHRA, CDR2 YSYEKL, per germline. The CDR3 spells CASSQEEQSKDTQYF. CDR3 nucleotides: TGCGCCAGCAGCCAAGAAGAACAGTCCAAAGATACGCAGTATTTT.

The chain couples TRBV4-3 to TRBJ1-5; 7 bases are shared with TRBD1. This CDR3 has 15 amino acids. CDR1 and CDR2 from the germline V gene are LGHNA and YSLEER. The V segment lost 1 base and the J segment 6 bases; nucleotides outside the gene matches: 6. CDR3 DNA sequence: TGCGCCAGCAGCCAAGCTATGACAGGGACTCAGCCCCAGCATTTT. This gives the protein CASSQAMTGTQPQHF.

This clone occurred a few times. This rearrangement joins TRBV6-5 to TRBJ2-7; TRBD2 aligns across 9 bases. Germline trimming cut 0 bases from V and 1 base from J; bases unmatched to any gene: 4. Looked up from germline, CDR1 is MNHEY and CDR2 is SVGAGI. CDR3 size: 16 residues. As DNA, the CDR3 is TGTGCCAGCAGTTACTCGACTAGCGGAACTTCCTACGAGCAGTACTTC. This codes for CASSYSTSGTSYEQYF.

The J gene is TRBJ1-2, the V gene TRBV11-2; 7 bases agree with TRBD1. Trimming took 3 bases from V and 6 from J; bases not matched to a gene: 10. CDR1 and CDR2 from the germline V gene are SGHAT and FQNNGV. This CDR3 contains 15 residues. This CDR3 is CASSFQLTGRNGYTF. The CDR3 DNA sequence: TGTGCCAGCAGCTTCCAACTGACAGGGAGAAATGGCTACACCTTC.

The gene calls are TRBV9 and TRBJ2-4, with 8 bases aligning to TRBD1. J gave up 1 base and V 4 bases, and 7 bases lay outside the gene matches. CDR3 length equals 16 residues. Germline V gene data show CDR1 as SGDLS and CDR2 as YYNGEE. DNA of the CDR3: TGTGCCAGCAGCTATGGACAGGGCGAGGCCAAAAACATTCAGTACTTC. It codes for CASSYGQGEAKNIQYF.

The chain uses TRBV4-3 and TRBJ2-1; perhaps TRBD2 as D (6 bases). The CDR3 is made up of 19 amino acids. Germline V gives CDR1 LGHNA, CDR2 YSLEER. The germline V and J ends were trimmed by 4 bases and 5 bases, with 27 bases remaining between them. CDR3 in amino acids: CASSPITKRGSGGDNEQFF. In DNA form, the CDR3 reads TGCGCCAGCAGCCCGATCACAAAACGGGGGTCCGGCGGGGACAATGAGCAGTTCTTC.

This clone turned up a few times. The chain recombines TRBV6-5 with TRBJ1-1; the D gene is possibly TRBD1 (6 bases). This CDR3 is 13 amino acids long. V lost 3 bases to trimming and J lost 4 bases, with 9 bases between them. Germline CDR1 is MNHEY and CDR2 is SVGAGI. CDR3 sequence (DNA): TGTGCCAGCAGTTATCCGGGGGCCACTGAAGCTTTCTTT. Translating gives CASSYPGATEAFF.

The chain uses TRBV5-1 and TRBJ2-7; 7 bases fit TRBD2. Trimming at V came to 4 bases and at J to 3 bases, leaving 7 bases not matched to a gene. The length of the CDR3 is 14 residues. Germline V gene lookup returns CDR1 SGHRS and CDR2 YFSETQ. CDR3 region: CASSVGGAGYEQYF. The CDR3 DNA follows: TGCGCCAGCAGCGTGGGAGGGGCGGGCTACGAGCAGTACTTC.

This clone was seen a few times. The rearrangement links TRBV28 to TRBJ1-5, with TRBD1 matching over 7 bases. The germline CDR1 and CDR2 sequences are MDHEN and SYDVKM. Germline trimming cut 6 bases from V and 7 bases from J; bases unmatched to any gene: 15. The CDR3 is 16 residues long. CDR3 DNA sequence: TGTGCCAGCAGCTTTACTTTCCAGGGGGGGAACCAGCCCCAGCATTTT. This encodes CASSFTFQGGNQPQHF.

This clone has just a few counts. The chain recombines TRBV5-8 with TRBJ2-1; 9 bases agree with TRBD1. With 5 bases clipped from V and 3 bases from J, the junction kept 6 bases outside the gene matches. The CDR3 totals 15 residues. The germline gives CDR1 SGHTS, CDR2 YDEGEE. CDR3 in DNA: TGTGCCAGCAGTTACCGGGACAGGGACTACAATGAGCAGTTCTTC. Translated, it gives CASSYRDRDYNEQFF.

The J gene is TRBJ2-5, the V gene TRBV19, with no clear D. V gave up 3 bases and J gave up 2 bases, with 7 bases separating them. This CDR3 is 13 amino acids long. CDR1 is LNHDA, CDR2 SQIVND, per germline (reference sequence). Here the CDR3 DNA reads TGTGCCAGTAGTATGAGTCAGCAAGAGACCCAGTACTTC. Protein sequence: CASSMSQQETQYF.

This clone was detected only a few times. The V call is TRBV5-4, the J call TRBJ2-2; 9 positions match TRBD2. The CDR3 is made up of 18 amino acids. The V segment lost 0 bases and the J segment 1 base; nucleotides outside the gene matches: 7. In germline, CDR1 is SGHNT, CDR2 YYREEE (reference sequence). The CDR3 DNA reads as TGTGCCAGCAGCTTGGGGGGGAGACTAGCGGTGAACACCGGGGAGCTGTTTTTT. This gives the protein CASSLGGRLAVNTGELFF.

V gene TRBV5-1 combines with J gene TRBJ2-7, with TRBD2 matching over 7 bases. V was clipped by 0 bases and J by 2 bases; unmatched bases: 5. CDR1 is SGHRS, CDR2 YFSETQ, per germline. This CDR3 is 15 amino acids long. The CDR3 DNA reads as TGCGCCAGCAGCTTGGCGGGGGGAGATACCTACGAGCAGTACTTC. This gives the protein CASSLAGGDTYEQYF.

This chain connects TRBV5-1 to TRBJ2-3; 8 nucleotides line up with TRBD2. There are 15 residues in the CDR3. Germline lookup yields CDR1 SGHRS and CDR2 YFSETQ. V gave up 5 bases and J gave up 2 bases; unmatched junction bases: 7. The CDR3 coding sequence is TGCGCCAGCAGTTCCCGGCGGGGGGCCACAGATACGCAGTATTTT. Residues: CASSSRRGATDTQYF.

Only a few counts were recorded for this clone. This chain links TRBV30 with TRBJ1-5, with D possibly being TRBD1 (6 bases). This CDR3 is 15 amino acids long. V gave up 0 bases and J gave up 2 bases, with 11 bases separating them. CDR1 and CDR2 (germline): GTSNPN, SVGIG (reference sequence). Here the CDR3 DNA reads TGTGCCTGGAGTGTCAGGGGAGGTGGCAATCAGCCCCAGCATTTT. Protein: CAWSVRGGGNQPQHF.

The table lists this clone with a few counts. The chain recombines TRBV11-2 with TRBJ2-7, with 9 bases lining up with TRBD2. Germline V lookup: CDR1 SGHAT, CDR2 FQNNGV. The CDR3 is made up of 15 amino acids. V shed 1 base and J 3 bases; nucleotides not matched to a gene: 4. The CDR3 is CASSLVAGGLYEQYF. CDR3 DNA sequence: TGTGCCAGCAGCTTAGTGGCGGGGGGGCTCTACGAGCAGTACTTC.

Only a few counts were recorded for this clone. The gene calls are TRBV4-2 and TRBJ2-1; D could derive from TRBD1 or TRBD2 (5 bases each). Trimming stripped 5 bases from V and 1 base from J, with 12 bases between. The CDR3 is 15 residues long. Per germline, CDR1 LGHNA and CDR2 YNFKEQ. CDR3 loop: CASSWGLASYNEQFF. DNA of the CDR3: TGTGCCAGCAGCTGGGGCCTAGCTTCCTACAATGAGCAGTTCTTC.

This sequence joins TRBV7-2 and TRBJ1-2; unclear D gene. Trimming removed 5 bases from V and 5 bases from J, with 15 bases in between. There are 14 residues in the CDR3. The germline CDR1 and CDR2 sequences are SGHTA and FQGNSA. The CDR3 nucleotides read TGTGCCAGCAGCCTTGACCCGAGTCGATATGGCTACACCTTC. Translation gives CASSLDPSRYGYTF.

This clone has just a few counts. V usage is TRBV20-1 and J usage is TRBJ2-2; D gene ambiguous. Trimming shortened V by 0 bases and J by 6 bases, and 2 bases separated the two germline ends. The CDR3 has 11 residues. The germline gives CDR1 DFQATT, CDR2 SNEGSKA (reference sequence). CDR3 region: CSARDAGELFF. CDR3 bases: TGCAGTGCTAGAGATGCCGGGGAGCTGTTTTTT.

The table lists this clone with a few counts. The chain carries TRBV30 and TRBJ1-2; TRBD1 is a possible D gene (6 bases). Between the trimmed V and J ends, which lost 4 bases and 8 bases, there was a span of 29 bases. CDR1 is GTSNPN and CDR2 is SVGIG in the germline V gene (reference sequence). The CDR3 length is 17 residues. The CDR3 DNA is TGTGCCTGGACTGAAACAGGGTCCTGGTCTATTGAGGGAGGCTACACCTTC. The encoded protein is CAWTETGSWSIEGGYTF. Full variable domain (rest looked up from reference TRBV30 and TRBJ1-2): SQTIHQWPATLVQPVGSPLSLECTVEGTSNPNLYWYRQAAGRGLQLLFYSVGIGQISSEVPQNLSASRPQDRQFILSSKKLLLSDSGFYLCAWTETGSWSIEGGYTFGSGTRLTVV.

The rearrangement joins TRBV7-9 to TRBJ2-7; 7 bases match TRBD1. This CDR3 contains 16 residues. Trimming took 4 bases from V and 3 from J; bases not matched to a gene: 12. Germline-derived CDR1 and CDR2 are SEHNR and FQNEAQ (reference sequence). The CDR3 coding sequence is TGTGCCAGCAGCTCGCCGGGGACAGCGAAGGGCTACGAGCAGTACTTC. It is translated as CASSSPGTAKGYEQYF.

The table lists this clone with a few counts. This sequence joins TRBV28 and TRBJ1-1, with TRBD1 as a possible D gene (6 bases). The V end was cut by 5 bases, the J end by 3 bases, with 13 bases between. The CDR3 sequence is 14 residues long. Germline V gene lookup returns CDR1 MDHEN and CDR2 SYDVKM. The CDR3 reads CASSLPGEYTEAFF. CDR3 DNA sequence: TGTGCCAGCAGTCTCCCAGGGGAGTACACTGAAGCTTTCTTT. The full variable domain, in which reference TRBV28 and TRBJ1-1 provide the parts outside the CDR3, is DVKVTQSSRYLVKRTGEKVFLECVQDMDHENMFWYRQDPGLGLRLIYFSYDVKMKEKGDIPEGYSVSREKKERFSLILESASTNQTSMYLCASSLPGEYTEAFFGQGTRLTVV.

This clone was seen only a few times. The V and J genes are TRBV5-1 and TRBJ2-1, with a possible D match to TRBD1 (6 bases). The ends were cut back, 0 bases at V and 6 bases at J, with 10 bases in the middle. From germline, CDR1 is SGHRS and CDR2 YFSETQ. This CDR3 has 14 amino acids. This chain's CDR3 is CASSLDRVSNEQFF. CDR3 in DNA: TGCGCCAGCAGCTTGGACAGGGTGAGCAATGAGCAGTTCTTC.

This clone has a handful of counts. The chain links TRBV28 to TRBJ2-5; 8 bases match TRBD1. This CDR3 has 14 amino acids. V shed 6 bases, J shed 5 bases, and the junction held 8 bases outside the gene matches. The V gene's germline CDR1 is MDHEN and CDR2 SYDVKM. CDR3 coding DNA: TGTGCCAGCAGCTCCCCAGGGGGCAGGGAGACCCAGTACTTC. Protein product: CASSSPGGRETQYF.